This record looks at one T cell receptor (beta chain) sequence and its context. This specimen comes from a study of blood T cell repertoires in COVID-19. Libraries were prepared by immunoSEQ multiplex PCR; TCRdb keeps only in-frame clonotypes and omits some of them. This sample yields almost 250,000 clones, of which around nine tenths are seen a single time; around 1.5% belongs to the top ten. The clonotype was recovered from a woman in her fifties or sixties who had recovered from COVID-19. The sample consisted of peripheral blood.

This chain's CDR3 is CASSQAGFQETQYF. The CDR3 DNA reads as TGTGCCAGCAGCCAAGCAGGGTTCCAAGAGACCCAGTACTTC. This chain joins TRBV3-1 (or the pseudogene TRBV3-2) and TRBJ2-5, with a possible D match to TRBD1 (5 bases). CDR3 length equals 14 residues. Between the trimmed V and J ends, which lost 1 base and 1 base, there was a span of 7 bases. The V gene's germline CDR1 is LGHDT and CDR2 YNNKEL (reference sequence).